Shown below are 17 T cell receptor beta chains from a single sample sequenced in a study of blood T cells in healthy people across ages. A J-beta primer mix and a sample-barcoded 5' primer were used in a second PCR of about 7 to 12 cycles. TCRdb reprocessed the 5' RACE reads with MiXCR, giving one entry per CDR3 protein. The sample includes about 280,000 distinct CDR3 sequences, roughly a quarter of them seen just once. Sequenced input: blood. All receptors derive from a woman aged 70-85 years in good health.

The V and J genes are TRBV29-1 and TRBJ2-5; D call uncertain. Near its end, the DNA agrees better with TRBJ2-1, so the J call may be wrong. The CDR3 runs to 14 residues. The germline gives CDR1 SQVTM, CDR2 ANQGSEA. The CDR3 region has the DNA TGCTGCTACAACGAGTTAGGTAACTACAATGAGCAGTTCTTC. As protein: CCYNELGNYNEQFF.

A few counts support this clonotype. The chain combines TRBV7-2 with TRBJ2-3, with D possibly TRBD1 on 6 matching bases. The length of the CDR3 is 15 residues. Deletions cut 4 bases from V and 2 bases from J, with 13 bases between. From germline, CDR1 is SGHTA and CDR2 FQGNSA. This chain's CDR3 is CASSSDRTATDTQYF. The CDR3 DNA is TGTGCCAGCAGCTCCGATAGGACAGCCACAGATACGCAGTATTTT.

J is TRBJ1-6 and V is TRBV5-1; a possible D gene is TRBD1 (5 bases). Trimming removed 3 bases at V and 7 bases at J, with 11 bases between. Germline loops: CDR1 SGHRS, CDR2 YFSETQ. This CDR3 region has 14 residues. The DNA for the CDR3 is TGCGCCAGCAGCTATGGGGGGGAGAATTCACCCCTCCACTTT. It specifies CASSYGGENSPLHF. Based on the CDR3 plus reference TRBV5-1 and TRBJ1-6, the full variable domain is KAGVTQTPRYLIKTRGQQVTLSCSPISGHRSVSWYQQTPGQGLQFLFEYFSETQRNKGNFPGRFSGRQFSNSRSEMNVSTLELGDSALYLCASSYGGENSPLHFGNGTRLTVT.

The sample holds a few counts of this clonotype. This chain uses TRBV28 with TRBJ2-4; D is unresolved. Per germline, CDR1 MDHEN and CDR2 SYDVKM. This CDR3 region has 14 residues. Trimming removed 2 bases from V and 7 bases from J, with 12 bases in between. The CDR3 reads CASSLRRPPNIQYF. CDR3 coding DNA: TGTGCCAGCAGTTTACGAAGGCCCCCTAACATTCAGTACTTC.

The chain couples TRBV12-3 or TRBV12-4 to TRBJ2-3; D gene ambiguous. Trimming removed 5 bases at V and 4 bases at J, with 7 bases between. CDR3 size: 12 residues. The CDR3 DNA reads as TGTGCCAGCAGTCACAGCGCAGATACGCAGTATTTT. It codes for CASSHSADTQYF.

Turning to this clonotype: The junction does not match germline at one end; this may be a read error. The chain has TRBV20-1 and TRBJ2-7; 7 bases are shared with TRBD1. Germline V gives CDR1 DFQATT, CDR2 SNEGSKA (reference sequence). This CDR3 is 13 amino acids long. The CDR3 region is CSARGTGLYGQYF. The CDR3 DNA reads TGCAGTGCTAGAGGGACAGGCCTCTACGGGCAGTACTTC.

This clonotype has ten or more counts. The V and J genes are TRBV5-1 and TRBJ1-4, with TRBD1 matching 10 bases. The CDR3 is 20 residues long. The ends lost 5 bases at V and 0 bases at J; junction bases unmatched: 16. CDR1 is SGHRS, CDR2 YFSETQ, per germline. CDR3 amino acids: CASRRARDRGASATNEKLFF. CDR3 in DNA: TGCGCCAGCAGACGAGCCCGGGACAGGGGCGCCAGTGCAACTAATGAAAAACTGTTTTTT.

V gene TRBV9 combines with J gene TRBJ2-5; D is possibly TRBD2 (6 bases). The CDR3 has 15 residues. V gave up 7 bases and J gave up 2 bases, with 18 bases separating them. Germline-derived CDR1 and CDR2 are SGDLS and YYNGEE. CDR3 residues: CASGSLAGAQETQYF. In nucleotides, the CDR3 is TGTGCCAGCGGTTCACTAGCTGGGGCACAAGAGACCCAGTACTTC.

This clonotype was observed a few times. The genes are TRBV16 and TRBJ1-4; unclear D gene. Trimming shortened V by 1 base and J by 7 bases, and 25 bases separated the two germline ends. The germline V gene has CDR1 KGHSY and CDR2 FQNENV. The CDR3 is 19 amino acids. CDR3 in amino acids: CASSQLIGGRYSRREKLFF. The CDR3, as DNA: TGTGCCAGCAGCCAATTAATAGGCGGCAGGTACTCTCGACGTGAAAAACTGTTTTTT.

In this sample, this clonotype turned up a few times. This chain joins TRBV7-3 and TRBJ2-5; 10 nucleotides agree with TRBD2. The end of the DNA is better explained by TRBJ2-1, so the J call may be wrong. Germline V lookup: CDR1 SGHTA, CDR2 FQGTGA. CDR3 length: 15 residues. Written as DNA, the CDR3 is TGTGCCAGCAGCTCCGGGACTAGCGCTCCGAATGAGCAGTTCTTC. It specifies CASSSGTSAPNEQFF.

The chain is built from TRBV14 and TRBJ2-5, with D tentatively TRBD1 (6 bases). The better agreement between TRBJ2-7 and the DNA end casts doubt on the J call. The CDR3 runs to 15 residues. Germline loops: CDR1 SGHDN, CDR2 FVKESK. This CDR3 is CASSQAPGHSYEQYF. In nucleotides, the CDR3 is TGTGCCAGCAGCCAAGCTCCGGGACACTCCTACGAGCAGTACTTC.

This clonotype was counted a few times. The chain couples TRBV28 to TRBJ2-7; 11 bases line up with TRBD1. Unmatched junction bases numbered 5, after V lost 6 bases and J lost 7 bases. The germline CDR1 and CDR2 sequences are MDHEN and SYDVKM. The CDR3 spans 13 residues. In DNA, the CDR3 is TGTGCCAGCAGGGACAGGGGGCAGAGGGAGCAGTACTTC. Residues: CASRDRGQREQYF.

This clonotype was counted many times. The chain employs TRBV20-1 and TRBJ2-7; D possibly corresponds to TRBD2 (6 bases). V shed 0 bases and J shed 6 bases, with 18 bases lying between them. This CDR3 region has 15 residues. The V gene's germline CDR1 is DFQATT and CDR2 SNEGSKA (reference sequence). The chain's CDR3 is CSARDPGGNSAEQYF. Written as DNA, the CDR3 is TGCAGTGCTAGAGATCCCGGGGGAAATTCAGCCGAGCAGTACTTC.

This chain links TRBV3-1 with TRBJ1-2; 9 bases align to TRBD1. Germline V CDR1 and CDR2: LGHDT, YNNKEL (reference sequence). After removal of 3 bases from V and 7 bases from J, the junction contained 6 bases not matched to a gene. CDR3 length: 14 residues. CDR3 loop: CASSQKTGGGGYTF. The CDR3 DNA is TGTGCCAGCAGCCAGAAGACAGGGGGGGGTGGCTACACCTTC.

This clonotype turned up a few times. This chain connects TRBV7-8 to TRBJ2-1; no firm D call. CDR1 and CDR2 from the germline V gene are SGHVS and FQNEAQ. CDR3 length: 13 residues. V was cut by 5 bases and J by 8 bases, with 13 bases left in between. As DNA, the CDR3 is TGTGCCAGCAGCCCCCCCCGGCAGGATGAGCAGTTCTTC. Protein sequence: CASSPPRQDEQFF.

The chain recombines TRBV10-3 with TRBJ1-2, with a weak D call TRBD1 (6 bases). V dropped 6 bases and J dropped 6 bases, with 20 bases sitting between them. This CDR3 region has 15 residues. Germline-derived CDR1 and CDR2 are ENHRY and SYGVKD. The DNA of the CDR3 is TGTGCCATCAGCCTGGACAGTAGCAAATTGCATGGCTACACCTTC. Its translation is CAISLDSSKLHGYTF.

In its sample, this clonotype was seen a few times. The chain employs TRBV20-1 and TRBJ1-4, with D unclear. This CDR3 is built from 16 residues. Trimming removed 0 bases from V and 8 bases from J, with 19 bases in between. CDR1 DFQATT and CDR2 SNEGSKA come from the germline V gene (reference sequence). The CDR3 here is CSARDPKVSQREKLFF. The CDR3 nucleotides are TGCAGTGCTAGAGATCCCAAAGTTTCGCAGAGAGAAAAACTGTTTTTT.